This entry features one T cell receptor (beta chain) sequence. Sequenced by immunoSEQ multiplex PCR; TCRdb stores in-frame clones only, minus some. The top ten hold about 15% of the sample, which has around 30,000 clones, around 82% seen once. The CDR3 is made up of 19 amino acids. CDR1 MGHRA and CDR2 YSYEKL come from the germline V gene. The V end was cut by 0 bases, the J end by 0 bases, with 21 bases between. This sample is part of a study of lymphopenia after photon versus proton radiotherapy. This clonotype originated in a woman aged 70-85 years with pancreatic cancer. Specimen: peripheral blood, collected from a patient treated with proton-based radiotherapy. The chain carries TRBV4-1 and TRBJ2-7; possible D gene TRBD1, 5 bases. This CDR3 reads CASSQDRGENRISSYEQYF. The DNA for the CDR3 is TGCGCCAGCAGCCAAGATAGGGGTGAGAACAGGATCAGCTCCTACGAGCAGTACTTC.